The 15 T cell receptor beta chains below come from one sample, sequenced in a study of cytomegalovirus exposure and HLA in healthy donors. PCR used 60 Vbeta primers and 13 Jbeta primers. The table came from immunoSEQ multiplex PCR; TCRdb's copy has only in-frame clones and leaves some out. Among about 150,000 clones, approximately 80% were seen once, and the ten largest hold approximately 2%. The sample comprised PBMCs. The receptor set was obtained from a man in his thirties or forties in good health and CMV-seronegative.

The rearrangement joins TRBV7-3 to TRBJ1-1; TRBD1 matches at 11 bases. The V segment lost 5 bases and the J segment 7 bases; nucleotides outside the gene matches: 6. Germline V CDR1 and CDR2: SGHTA, FQGTGA. This CDR3 spans 14 amino acids. CDR3 bases: TGTGCCAGCAGCCCGGACAGGGGGCGGAGTGAAGCTTTCTTT. Protein: CASSPDRGRSEAFF.

The J gene is TRBJ2-7, the V gene TRBV9, with 8 bases fitting TRBD1. The length of the CDR3 is 15 residues. V was pared by 2 bases and J by 1 base, with 5 bases of the junction left unmatched. Germline lookup yields CDR1 SGDLS and CDR2 YYNGEE. CDR3 sequence (DNA): TGTGCCAGCAGCGTCACAGGGGGTCCGTCCTACGAGCAGTACTTC. This gives the protein CASSVTGGPSYEQYF.

The chain couples TRBV6-4 to TRBJ2-1; D perhaps matches TRBD1 (5 bases). Germline assignment: CDR1 MRHNA and CDR2 SNTAGT. The CDR3 has 15 amino acids. Trimming took off 0 bases at V and 7 bases at J, with 13 bases between the two ends. The CDR3 DNA sequence: TGTGCCAGCAGTGACTCGGGGAACCCAGGGAATGAGCAGTTCTTC. This sequence encodes CASSDSGNPGNEQFF.

This chain connects TRBV7-9 to TRBJ1-3, with TRBD1 as a possible D gene (6 bases). Germline V gene lookup returns CDR1 SEHNR and CDR2 FQNEAQ (reference sequence). Between the trimmed V and J ends, which lost 4 bases and 0 bases, there was a span of 10 bases. The CDR3 consists of 15 residues. The CDR3 sequence is CASSSQGHSGNTIYF. The CDR3 DNA sequence: TGTGCCAGCAGCTCACAGGGACACTCTGGAAACACCATATATTTT.

V and J are TRBV5-1 and TRBJ1-1, with D perhaps TRBD1 (5 bases). The CDR3 spans 14 residues. Germline lookup yields CDR1 SGHRS and CDR2 YFSETQ. Trimming pared 3 bases from V and 0 bases from J, leaving 9 bases between. The CDR3, as DNA: TGCGCCAGCAGCTCGCTCAGGGTGAACACTGAAGCTTTCTTT. This translates into CASSSLRVNTEAFF.

The V and J genes are TRBV6-6 and TRBJ1-1, with TRBD1 identical over 9 bases. CDR1 is MNHNY, CDR2 SVGAGI, per germline (reference sequence). J was trimmed by 3 bases and V by 8 bases; bases with no gene match: 10. The CDR3 runs 15 residues. The CDR3 coding sequence is TGTGCCAGCCTCCGTATGAGACAGGGGGACACTGAAGCTTTCTTT. Translated, it gives CASLRMRQGDTEAFF.

The V call is TRBV27, the J call TRBJ2-3; TRBD2 matches 13 bases. The CDR3 is 17 amino acids. With V trimmed by 6 bases and J by 5 bases, 11 bases remained unmatched. From germline, CDR1 is MNHEY and CDR2 SMNVEV (reference sequence). The CDR3 loop reads CASSRGWGLAGRDTQYF. The CDR3 DNA is TGTGCCAGCAGCCGGGGCTGGGGACTAGCGGGAAGAGATACGCAGTATTTT.

Written as DNA, the CDR3 is TGTGCCAGCAGCTCCGCTGCGCAGGGGGCTTCGCGGGGCTACACCTTC. It codes for CASSSAAQGASRGYTF. The chain couples TRBV5-6 to TRBJ1-2; 8 bases line up with TRBD1. The length of the CDR3 is 16 residues. CDR1 is SGHDT, CDR2 YYEEEE, per germline. The V gene end was trimmed by 3 bases and the J gene end by 8 bases; junction bases not matched to a gene: 15.

This rearrangement joins TRBV5-3 to TRBJ2-5; D is possibly TRBD1 (6 bases). TRBV5-3 is an ORF for which the function is uncertain. CDR3 length equals 13 residues. Trimming stripped 3 bases from V and 5 bases from J, with 11 bases between. CDR3 protein: CARSWTVGETQYF. The DNA of the CDR3 is TGTGCCAGAAGCTGGACAGTTGGGGAGACCCAGTACTTC.

The gene calls are TRBV5-4 and TRBJ2-1, with 12 nucleotides matching TRBD2. This CDR3 contains 16 residues. J gave up 4 bases and V 0 bases, and 2 bases lay outside the gene matches. Germline V gene data show CDR1 as SGHNT and CDR2 as YYREEE (reference sequence). The CDR3 DNA follows: TGTGCCAGCAGCTTGGCGGGACTAGCGGGTTACAATGAGCAGTTCTTC. The encoded protein is CASSLAGLAGYNEQFF. The full variable domain, in which reference TRBV5-4 and TRBJ2-1 provide the parts outside the CDR3, is ETGVTQSPTHLIKTRGQQVTLRCSSQSGHNTVSWYQQALGQGPQFIFQYYREEENGRGNFPPRFSGLQFPNYSSELNVNALELDDSALYLCASSLAGLAGYNEQFFGPGTRLTVL.

CDR3 nucleotides: TGTGCCAGCACCCTAGACCCAACGGACACCCAGATGCATGGCTACACCTTC. Translating gives CASTLDPTDTQMHGYTF. The chain combines TRBV7-9 with TRBJ1-2; a possible D gene is TRBD1 (5 bases). The V gene lost 7 bases and the J gene lost 6 bases, with 27 bases spanning the gap. From germline, CDR1 is SEHNR and CDR2 FQNEAQ (reference sequence). The length of the CDR3 is 17 residues.

The chain uses TRBV4-1 and TRBJ1-6; no definite D call. V shed 1 base and J shed 9 bases, with 13 bases lying between them. Germline values: CDR1 MGHRA, CDR2 YSYEKL. CDR3 length equals 15 residues. The CDR3 DNA follows: TGCGCCAGCAGCCAAGGTGAGCTACCAGGTTCACCCCTCCACTTT. This translates into CASSQGELPGSPLHF.

The chain links TRBV6-4 to TRBJ1-1; unclear D gene. V gave up 6 bases and J gave up 10 bases, with 12 bases separating them. CDR1 is MRHNA and CDR2 is SNTAGT in the germline V gene. This CDR3 spans 11 amino acids. The CDR3: CASRPTRGAFF. In nucleotides, the CDR3 is TGTGCCAGCAGGCCGACCCGAGGAGCTTTCTTT.

The rearrangement links TRBV2 to TRBJ1-3, with D unclear. The CDR3 loop spans 15 amino acids. V gave up 6 bases and J gave up 4 bases, with 16 bases separating them. The germline V gene has CDR1 SNHLY and CDR2 FYNNEI. CDR3 nucleotide sequence: TGTGCCAGCAGAGGGCTGGCGGGATCAGGAAACACCATATATTTT. Protein product: CASRGLAGSGNTIYF.

The V and J genes are TRBV6-6 and TRBJ2-3; TRBD2 is a possible D gene (6 bases). Germline CDR1 and CDR2: MNHNY and SVGAGI (reference sequence). The ends were cut back, 6 bases at V and 3 bases at J, with 13 bases in the middle. The CDR3 contains 14 residues. CDR3 region: CASSLTSSTDTQYF. In nucleotides, the CDR3 is TGTGCCAGCAGCCTTACTAGCTCTACAGATACGCAGTATTTT.